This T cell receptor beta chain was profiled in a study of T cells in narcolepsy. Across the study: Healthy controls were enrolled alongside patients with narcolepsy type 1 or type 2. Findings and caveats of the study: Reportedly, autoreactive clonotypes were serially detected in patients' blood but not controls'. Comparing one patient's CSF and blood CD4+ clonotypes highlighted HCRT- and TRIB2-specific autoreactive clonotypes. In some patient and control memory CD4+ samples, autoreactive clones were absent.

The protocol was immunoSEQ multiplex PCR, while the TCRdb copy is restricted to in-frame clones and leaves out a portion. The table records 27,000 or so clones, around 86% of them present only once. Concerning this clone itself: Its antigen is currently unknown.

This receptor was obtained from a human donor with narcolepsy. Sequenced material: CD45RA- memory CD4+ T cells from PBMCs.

As DNA, the CDR3 is TGTGCCAGCAGCGCTGCCGGGACGGCTAGCACAGATACGCAGTATTTT. Translating it yields CASSAAGTASTDTQYF. J is TRBJ2-3 and V is TRBV5-5; perhaps D is TRBD1 or TRBD2 (5 bases each). The CDR3 length is 16 residues. V was shortened by 4 bases and J by 0 bases, with 15 bases between the two germline ends. Germline V gene sequence: CDR1 SGHKS, CDR2 YYEKEE (reference sequence).